A single T cell receptor beta chain is shown here with its context. Its target is unknown. Trimming at V came to 3 bases and at J to 2 bases, leaving 6 bases not matched to a gene. Germline loops: CDR1 SGHDN, CDR2 FVKESK. CDR3 length: 15 residues. The data were taken from a study of naive and memory T cell subsets. The beta constant-region primer was an equimolar mix of two oligonucleotides covering TRBC1 and TRBC2. The ligated cDNA underwent four PCR rounds using SP2 and nested alpha and beta constant-region primers. TCRdb itself ran the UMI-ligation and nested PCR reads through MiXCR, one entry per CDR3 protein. The sample shows over 110,000 distinct CDR3 sequences, about a fifth of them seen only once. Four subsets defined by CD45RA and CD27 were sorted after CD3, CD4, CD8 and live/dead staining. Study-wide results and limits: Especially in CD8 cells, naive repertoires contained a few larger clonotypes, possibly CD45RA-re-expressing memory cells. The power law exponent of TCR abundance differed between naive and memory cells. In naive cells, over 95% of TCR sequences were seen only once. Gini index rose across naive, CM, EM and EMRA in CD4 and CD8.

Sequenced: naive CD8+ T cells from blood. The V and J genes are TRBV14 and TRBJ2-7; 8 positions match TRBD2. The sequence was obtained from a human donor in good health. CDR3: CASSQASGYAYEQYF. The CDR3 DNA sequence: TGTGCCAGCAGCCAGGCTAGCGGGTATGCCTACGAGCAGTACTTC.